This T cell receptor (beta chain) came from a study of neoadjuvant anti-PD-1 for oral cavity cancer. Study-wide background: Patients without progression got a fourth dose around day 43.

V lost 4 bases to trimming and J lost 8 bases; unmatched junction nucleotides: 7. The CDR3 sequence is 15 residues long. Germline CDR1 SGHNT, CDR2 YYREEE (reference sequence). Time point defined: after neoadjuvant nivolumab, at surgical resection. The repertoire was sequenced with immunoSEQ multiplex PCR; TCRdb's copy has only in-frame clones and lacks some. The sample lists around 67,000 clones; roughly nine tenths were seen once. The receptor's source is a person aged 40 to 85 with oral cavity squamous cell carcinoma. The rearrangement uses TRBV5-4 and TRBJ2-1; 12 bases match TRBD2. Sequencing was performed on PBMCs, taken after nivolumab (anti-PD-1) treatment. This chain's CDR3 is CASSERLAGAHEQFF. CDR3 in DNA: TGTGCCAGCAGCGAACGACTAGCGGGAGCCCATGAGCAGTTCTTC.